The 18 T cell receptor beta chains below come from one sample, sequenced in a study of Ad26.COV2.S vaccination and SARS-CoV-2 variants. Treatment in this sample: approximately 18 received Ad26.COV2.S at low or high dose, single or two shots; 5 received placebo; per-sample allocation not given. At day 63 after the first vaccine or placebo injection, samples were drawn. TCRdb keeps only in-frame clones here, not all; method: immunoSEQ multiplex PCR. The sample holds more than 300,000 clones, about 86% seen once. The source was peripheral blood, collected in a trial of Ad26.COV2.S vaccine versus placebo. All receptors derive from a person between 18 and 65 years old who received the Ad26.COV2.S COVID-19 vaccine or a placebo.

The rearrangement joins TRBV5-1 to TRBJ2-1; 7 bases line up with TRBD2. The CDR3 length is 14 residues. Losses at the gene ends were 6 bases for V and 5 bases for J; bases not matched to a gene: 8. Germline V gene sequence: CDR1 SGHRS, CDR2 YFSETQ. This CDR3 is CASKRASGNNEQFF. The CDR3 DNA follows: TGCGCCAGCAAACGGGCTAGCGGTAACAATGAGCAGTTCTTC.

The V and J genes are TRBV7-2 and TRBJ1-1, with D unresolved. Germline lookup yields CDR1 SGHTA and CDR2 FQGNSA. Between the trimmed V and J ends, which lost 6 bases and 6 bases, there was a span of 14 bases. There are 13 residues in the CDR3. Here the CDR3 DNA reads TGTGCCAGCAGGACTTTCGGGTACCCTGAAGCTTTCTTT. Its protein is CASRTFGYPEAFF.

In this sample, this clone turned up a few times. The chain carries TRBV27 and TRBJ2-7; 8 bases align to TRBD2. Germline CDR1 is MNHEY and CDR2 is SMNVEV (reference sequence). V lost 3 bases and J lost 2; bases outside the gene matches: 3. This CDR3 is built from 14 residues. CDR3 DNA sequence: TGTGCCAGCAGTTTGTCTAGCGGGCCCTACGAGCAGTACTTC. This sequence encodes CASSLSSGPYEQYF.

V usage is TRBV27 and J usage is TRBJ1-3, with 7 bases lining up with TRBD1. The CDR3 runs 15 residues. Germline V gives CDR1 MNHEY, CDR2 SMNVEV (reference sequence). Trimming at V came to 5 bases and at J to 0 bases, leaving 4 bases not matched to a gene. The CDR3 region has the DNA TGTGCCAGCAGTCAGACAGGGAGCTCTGGAAACACCATATATTTT. Its translation: CASSQTGSSGNTIYF.

This clone was seen only once. The chain carries TRBV7-9 and TRBJ2-7; D unclear. Germline V gene sequence: CDR1 SEHNR, CDR2 FQNEAQ (reference sequence). The CDR3 contains 16 residues. V lost 0 bases, J lost 5 bases, and 17 bases lay in between. CDR3 DNA sequence: TGTGCCAGCAGCTTAGCTCCCGGTCTGGGTACAGACGAGCAGTACTTC. Residues: CASSLAPGLGTDEQYF.

This chain joins TRBV4-1 and TRBJ2-3; a possible D gene is TRBD2 (6 bases). Trimming pared 1 base from V and 6 bases from J, leaving 17 bases between. CDR1 is MGHRA and CDR2 is YSYEKL in the germline V gene. The CDR3 spans 16 residues. The CDR3 protein is CASSQGSSGESDTQYF. The CDR3 nucleotides are TGCGCCAGCAGCCAAGGGTCCTCGGGGGAGTCGGATACGCAGTATTTT.

The V call is TRBV4-2, the J call TRBJ1-6; D perhaps matches TRBD1 (5 bases). From germline, CDR1 is LGHNA and CDR2 YNFKEQ. The V end was cut by 0 bases, the J end by 7 bases, with 13 bases between. The CDR3 totals 16 residues. The DNA for the CDR3 is TGTGCCAGCAGCCAAGATCTGGACACCCCCAATTCACCCCTCCACTTT. This sequence encodes CASSQDLDTPNSPLHF.

This clone was recorded only once. The V and J genes are TRBV11-2 and TRBJ2-7, with TRBD1 matching over 10 bases. Germline values: CDR1 SGHAT, CDR2 FQNNGV. The ends lost 4 bases at V and 0 bases at J; junction bases unmatched: 3. This CDR3 region has 15 residues. CDR3 DNA sequence: TGTGCCAGCAGCTCCTGGACAGGGGGCTCCTACGAGCAGTACTTC. Translated: CASSSWTGGSYEQYF.

This clone was seen just once. The chain joins TRBV6-5 to TRBJ1-1; D gene uncertain. The germline V and J ends were trimmed by 6 bases and 0 bases, with 11 bases remaining between them. CDR1 is MNHEY, CDR2 SVGAGI, per germline. The CDR3 loop spans 14 amino acids. The DNA for the CDR3 is TGTGCCAGCAGACGGCCAGCCATGAACACTGAAGCTTTCTTT. This sequence encodes CASRRPAMNTEAFF.

The V and J genes are TRBV7-2 and TRBJ2-3, with no clear D. V lost 2 bases to trimming and J lost 4 bases, with 10 bases between them. CDR1 SGHTA and CDR2 FQGNSA come from the germline V gene. The CDR3 runs 14 residues. The CDR3: CASSLSEGADTQYF. The CDR3, as DNA: TGTGCCAGCAGCTTAAGTGAAGGCGCAGATACGCAGTATTTT.

The chain uses TRBV27 and TRBJ2-5, with 8 bases aligning to TRBD1. Germline assignment: CDR1 MNHEY and CDR2 SMNVEV (reference sequence). The CDR3 length is 13 residues. Unmatched junction bases numbered 5, after V lost 4 bases and J lost 7 bases. CDR3 amino acids: CASSWQGAATQYF. For the CDR3, the DNA is TGTGCCAGCAGTTGGCAGGGGGCGGCGACCCAGTACTTC.

This rearrangement joins TRBV10-1 to TRBJ2-1, with 9 bases that match TRBD2. Germline CDR1 reads WNHNN; CDR2 reads SYGVQD (reference sequence). This CDR3 has 14 amino acids. Trimming took 10 bases from V and 6 from J; bases not matched to a gene: 10. The DNA of the CDR3 is TGCGCCACCGCACCGGGACTAGCAGGCAATGAGCAGTTCTTC. Its translation: CATAPGLAGNEQFF.

About this clone itself: Within the sample, other DNA sequences also encode this same CDR3. The rearrangement joins TRBV7-8 to TRBJ2-3; 8 positions match TRBD2. This CDR3 has 14 amino acids. Germline CDR1 is SGHVS and CDR2 is FQNEAQ. V lost 4 bases to trimming and J lost 4 bases; unmatched junction nucleotides: 4. The CDR3 sequence is CASSSGGGPDTQYF. The CDR3 nucleotides are TGTGCCAGCAGCTCCGGCGGGGGGCCAGATACGCAGTATTTT.

This chain links TRBV7-9 with TRBJ2-7; unclear D gene. Trimming left V 5 bases short and J 0 bases short, with 17 bases between. This CDR3 region has 16 residues. Germline V lookup: CDR1 SEHNR, CDR2 FQNEAQ (reference sequence). The CDR3 protein is CASSQVGFFHSYEQYF. The CDR3 nucleotides are TGTGCCAGCAGCCAAGTAGGTTTCTTCCACTCCTACGAGCAGTACTTC.

The chain carries TRBV10-1 and TRBJ1-1; D ambiguous. V gave up 4 bases and J gave up 11 bases, with 14 bases separating them. Germline V lookup: CDR1 WNHNN, CDR2 SYGVQD (reference sequence). This CDR3 spans 12 amino acids. CDR3 sequence: CASSATSRGAFF. CDR3 DNA sequence: TGCGCCAGCAGTGCCACGAGCAGAGGGGCTTTCTTT.

The gene calls are TRBV3-1 (or the pseudogene TRBV3-2) and TRBJ2-2; TRBD1 aligns across 9 bases. The CDR3 extends over 15 amino acids. The J segment lost 7 bases and the V segment lost 4 bases, leaving 7 bases of the junction unmatched. Germline loops: CDR1 LGHDT, CDR2 YNNKEL (reference sequence). The CDR3 is CASSLGTGIVGELFF. In DNA form, the CDR3 reads TGTGCCAGCAGCCTCGGGACAGGGATTGTCGGGGAGCTGTTTTTT.

CDR3 in DNA: TGTGCCAGCATGTACAACTATGGCTACACCTTC. As protein: CASMYNYGYTF. V gene TRBV6-6 combines with J gene TRBJ1-2; D is unresolved. The V end lost 7 bases, the J end lost 2 bases, and 5 bases lay between the germline ends. Germline assignment: CDR1 MNHNY and CDR2 SVGAGI (reference sequence). The length of the CDR3 is 11 residues.

This chain joins TRBV4-2 and TRBJ1-2; 9 positions agree with TRBD1. The CDR3 has 16 residues. Germline V lookup: CDR1 LGHNA, CDR2 YNFKEQ. Trimming cost V 1 base and J 4 bases; bases outside gene matches: 7. The CDR3 bases are TGTGCCAGCAGCCAAGGCTCCGGGACAGGGAGCTATGGCTACACCTTC. Translated: CASSQGSGTGSYGYTF.